This TCR beta chain came from a study of cytomegalovirus exposure and HLA in healthy donors. Amplification used 60 Vbeta primers and 13 Jbeta primers. The table came from immunoSEQ multiplex PCR; TCRdb's copy has only in-frame clones and leaves some out. The table lists over 200,000 clones, over 70% of them singletons. The CDR3 has 13 residues. With 0 bases removed from V and 11 bases from J, the gap between germline ends came to 14 bases. The germline V gene encodes CDR1 SGHDT and CDR2 YYEEEE. The V gene is TRBV5-6, the J gene TRBJ1-1; D is unresolved. This TCR was sampled from a woman in her fifties or sixties in good health and CMV-seropositive. Sequencing used PBMCs. The CDR3 region has the DNA TGTGCCAGCAGCTTGGATTTGGGTCCCAGGGCTTTCTTT. This translates into CASSLDLGPRAFF.